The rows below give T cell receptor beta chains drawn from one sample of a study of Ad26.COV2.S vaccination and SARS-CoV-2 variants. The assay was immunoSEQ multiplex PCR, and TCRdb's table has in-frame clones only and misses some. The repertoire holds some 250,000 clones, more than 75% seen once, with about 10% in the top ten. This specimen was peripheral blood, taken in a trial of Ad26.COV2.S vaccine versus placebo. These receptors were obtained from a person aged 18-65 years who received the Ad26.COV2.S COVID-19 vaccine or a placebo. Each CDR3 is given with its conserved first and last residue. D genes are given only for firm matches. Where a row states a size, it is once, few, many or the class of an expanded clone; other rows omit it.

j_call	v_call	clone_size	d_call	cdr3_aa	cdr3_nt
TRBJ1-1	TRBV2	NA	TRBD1	CASSPGGGIVPEAFF	TGTGCCAGCAGTCCAGGGGGCGGGATTGTTCCTGAAGCTTTCTTT
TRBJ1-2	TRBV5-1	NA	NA	CASSVGDAYGYTF	TGCGCCAGCAGCGTAGGGGATGCCTATGGCTACACCTTC
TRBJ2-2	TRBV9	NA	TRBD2	CASSVASQAGVGELFF	TGTGCCAGCAGCGTAGCTTCACAAGCGGGAGTCGGGGAGCTGTTTTTT
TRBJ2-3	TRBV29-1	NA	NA	CSVGGGATDTQYF	TGCAGCGTTGGAGGGGGGGCCACAGATACGCAGTATTTT
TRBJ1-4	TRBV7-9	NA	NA	CASSFRPEGEKLFF	TGTGCCAGCAGCTTCCGTCCCGAGGGGGAAAAACTGTTTTTT
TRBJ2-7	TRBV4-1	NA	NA	CASSQVAMTYEQYF	TGCGCCAGCAGCCAAGTGGCCATGACCTACGAGCAGTACTTC
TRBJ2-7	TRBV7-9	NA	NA	CASGASAPIIEQYF	TGTGCCAGCGGTGCGTCGGCCCCTATAATCGAGCAGTACTTC
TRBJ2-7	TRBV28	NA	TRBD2	CASSIGLAASYEQYF	TGTGCCAGCAGTATAGGACTAGCGGCCTCCTACGAGCAGTACTTC
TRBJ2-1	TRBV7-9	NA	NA	CASSRYNEQFF	TGTGCCAGCAGCCGATACAATGAGCAGTTCTTC
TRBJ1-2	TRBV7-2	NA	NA	CASSTTFIYGYTF	TGTGCCAGCAGCACGACATTTATCTATGGCTACACCTTC
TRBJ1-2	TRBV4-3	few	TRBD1	CASSPTGTGIYGYTF	TGCGCCAGCAGCCCAACTGGGACAGGGATCTATGGCTACACCTTC
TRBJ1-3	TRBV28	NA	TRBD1	CASSLFGQGSGNTIYF	TGTGCCAGCAGTTTATTTGGACAGGGCTCTGGAAACACCATATATTTT
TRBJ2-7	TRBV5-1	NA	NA	CASSPTDRSYEQYF	TGCGCCAGCAGCCCAACGGACCGGTCCTACGAGCAGTACTTC
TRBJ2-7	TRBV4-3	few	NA	CASSQDYRGRGEQYF	TGCGCCAGCAGCCAAGATTATCGGGGCCGGGGCGAGCAGTACTTC
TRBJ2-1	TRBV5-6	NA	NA	CASSSFSYNEQFF	TGTGCCAGCAGCTCCTTTTCCTACAATGAGCAGTTCTTC
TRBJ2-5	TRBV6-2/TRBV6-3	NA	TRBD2	CASSPRTSQETQYF	TGTGCCAGCAGTCCCCGGACTAGCCAAGAGACCCAGTACTTC
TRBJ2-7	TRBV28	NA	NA	CASSYQRYEQYF	TGTGCCAGCAGTTACCAGCGCTACGAGCAGTACTTC
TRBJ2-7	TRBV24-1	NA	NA	CATSDGLGSGYEQYF	TGTGCCACCAGTGATGGCCTTGGCAGCGGCTACGAGCAGTACTTC
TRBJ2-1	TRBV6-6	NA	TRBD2	CASTAGTINEQFF	TGTGCCAGCACCGCCGGGACTATCAATGAGCAGTTCTTC
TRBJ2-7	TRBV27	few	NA	CASSFNSLYEQYF	TGTGCCAGCAGTTTCAACTCCCTCTACGAGCAGTACTTC
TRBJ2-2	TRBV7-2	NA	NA	CASSLELQLNTGELFF	TGTGCCAGCAGCTTGGAGCTGCAACTTAACACCGGGGAGCTGTTTTTT
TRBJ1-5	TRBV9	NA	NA	CASSPRLDTLWNQPQHF	TGTGCCAGCAGCCCGCGCCTGGACACTTTATGGAATCAGCCCCAGCATTTT
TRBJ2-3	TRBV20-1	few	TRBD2	CSASDSGSGGTDTQYF	TGCAGTGCTAGTGATAGCGGGAGTGGAGGCACAGATACGCAGTATTTT
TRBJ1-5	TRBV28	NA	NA	CASSILSQPQHF	TGTGCCAGCAGCATCCTCTCTCAGCCCCAGCATTTT
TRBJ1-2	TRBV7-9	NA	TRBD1	CASSLTRDRVTNYGYTF	TGTGCCAGCAGCTTAACACGAGACAGGGTGACTAACTATGGCTACACCTTC
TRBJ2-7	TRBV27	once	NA	CASSLQGNGYEQYF	TGTGCCAGCAGTTTACAGGGGAATGGTTACGAGCAGTACTTC
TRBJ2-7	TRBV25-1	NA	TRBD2	CASSVGGARGEQYF	TGTGCCAGCAGTGTCGGGGGGGCGCGAGGGGAGCAGTACTTC
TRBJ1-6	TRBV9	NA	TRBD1	CASSKTGVVGSPLHF	TGTGCCAGCAGTAAGACAGGGGTAGTGGGTTCACCCCTCCACTTT
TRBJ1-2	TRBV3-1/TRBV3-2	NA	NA	CASSQDVYGYTF	TGTGCCAGCAGCCAAGACGTCTATGGCTACACCTTC
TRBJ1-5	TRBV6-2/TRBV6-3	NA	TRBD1	CASSYVQGDNQPQHF	TGTGCCAGCAGTTATGTGCAGGGGGATAATCAGCCCCAGCATTTT
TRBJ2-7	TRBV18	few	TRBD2	CASSPGREAYEQYF	TGTGCCAGCTCCCCTGGGCGGGAGGCCTACGAGCAGTACTTC
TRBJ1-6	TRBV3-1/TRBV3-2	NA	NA	CASSQDWGRISPLHF	TGTGCCAGCAGCCAAGATTGGGGGCGCATTTCACCCCTCCACTTT
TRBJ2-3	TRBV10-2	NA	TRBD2	CASTRPGLAGATVGTQYF	TGCGCCAGCACCCGCCCGGGACTAGCGGGGGCGACTGTCGGTACGCAGTATTTT
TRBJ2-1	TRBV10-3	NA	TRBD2	CAISGGLAGGNEQFF	TGTGCCATCAGTGGCGGGCTAGCGGGGGGCAATGAGCAGTTCTTC
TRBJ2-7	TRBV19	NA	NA	CAPNRRGEQYF	TGTGCCCCAAATAGGAGGGGGGAGCAGTACTTC
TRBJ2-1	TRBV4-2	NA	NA	CASSQDRVLYNEQFF	TGTGCCAGCAGCCAAGATCGGGTTCTCTACAATGAGCAGTTCTTC
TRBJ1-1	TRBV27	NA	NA	CASSPRGGTEAFF	TGTGCCAGCAGCCCGCGGGGGGGCACTGAAGCTTTCTTT
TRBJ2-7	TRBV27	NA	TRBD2	CASGTSSYEQYF	TGTGCCAGCGGGACTAGCAGCTACGAGCAGTACTTC
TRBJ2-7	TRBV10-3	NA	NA	CAISEGSSYEQYF	TGTGCCATCAGTGAAGGGAGCTCCTACGAGCAGTACTTC
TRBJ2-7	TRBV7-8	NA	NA	CASSNRPLAAEQYF	TGTGCCAGCAGCAACAGGCCGCTGGCCGCCGAGCAGTACTTC
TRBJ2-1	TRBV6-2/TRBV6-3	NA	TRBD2	CASSSPSGRGPNEQFF	TGTGCCAGCAGCTCCCCTAGCGGGAGAGGACCCAATGAGCAGTTCTTC
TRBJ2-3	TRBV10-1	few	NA	CASSGSRGSSSTDTQYF	TGCGCCAGCAGTGGAAGCCGAGGATCTTCTAGCACAGATACGCAGTATTTT
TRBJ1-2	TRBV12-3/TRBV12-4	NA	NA	CASSVGLGGATF	TGTGCCAGCAGCGTCGGCTTGGGGGGGGCGACCTTC
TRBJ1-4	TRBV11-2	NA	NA	CASSFTGSFEKLFF	TGTGCCAGCAGCTTTACAGGGTCGTTCGAAAAACTGTTTTTT
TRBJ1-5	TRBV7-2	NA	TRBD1	CASSSGTVSNQPQHF	TGTGCCAGCAGCTCGGGGACAGTTAGCAATCAGCCCCAGCATTTT